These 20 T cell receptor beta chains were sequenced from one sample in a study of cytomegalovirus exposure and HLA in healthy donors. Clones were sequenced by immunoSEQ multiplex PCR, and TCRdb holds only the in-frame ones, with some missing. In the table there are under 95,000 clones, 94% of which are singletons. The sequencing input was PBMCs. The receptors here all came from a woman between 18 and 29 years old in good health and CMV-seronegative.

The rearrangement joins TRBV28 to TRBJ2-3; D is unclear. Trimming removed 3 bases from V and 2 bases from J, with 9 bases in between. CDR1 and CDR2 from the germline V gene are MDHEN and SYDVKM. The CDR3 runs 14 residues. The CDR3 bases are TGTGCCAGCAGTTTGGGCAGACACACAGATACGCAGTATTTT. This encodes CASSLGRHTDTQYF.

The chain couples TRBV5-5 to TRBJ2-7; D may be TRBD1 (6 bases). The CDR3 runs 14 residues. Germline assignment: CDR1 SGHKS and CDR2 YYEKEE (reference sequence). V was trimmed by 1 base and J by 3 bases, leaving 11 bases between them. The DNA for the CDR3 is TGTGCCAGCAGCTTGTGGGACACAAGCTACGAGCAGTACTTC. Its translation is CASSLWDTSYEQYF.

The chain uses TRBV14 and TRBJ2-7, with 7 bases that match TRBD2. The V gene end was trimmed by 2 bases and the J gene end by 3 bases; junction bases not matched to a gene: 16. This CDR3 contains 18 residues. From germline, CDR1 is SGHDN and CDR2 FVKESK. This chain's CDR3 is CASSQLGAGVDVRYEQYF. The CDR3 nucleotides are TGTGCCAGCAGCCAACTCGGGGCGGGAGTTGATGTTCGCTACGAGCAGTACTTC.

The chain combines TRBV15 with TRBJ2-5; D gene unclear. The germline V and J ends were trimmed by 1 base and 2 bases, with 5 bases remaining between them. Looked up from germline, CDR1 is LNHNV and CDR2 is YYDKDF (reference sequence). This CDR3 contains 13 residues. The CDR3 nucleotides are TGTGCCACCAGCAGAGTACATCAAGAGACCCAGTACTTC. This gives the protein CATSRVHQETQYF.

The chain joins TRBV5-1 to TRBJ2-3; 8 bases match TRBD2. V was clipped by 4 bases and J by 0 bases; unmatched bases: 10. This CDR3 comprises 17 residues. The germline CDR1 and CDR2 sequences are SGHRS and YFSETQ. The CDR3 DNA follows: TGCGCCAGCAGCGTTGCTTCGACTAGCGTAAGCACAGATACGCAGTATTTT. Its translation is CASSVASTSVSTDTQYF.

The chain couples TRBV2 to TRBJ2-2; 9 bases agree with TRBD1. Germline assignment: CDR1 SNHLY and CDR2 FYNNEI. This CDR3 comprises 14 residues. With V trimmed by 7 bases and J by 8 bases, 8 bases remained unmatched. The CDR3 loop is CASTRDRVAGELFF. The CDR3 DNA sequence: TGTGCCAGCACACGGGACAGGGTAGCTGGGGAGCTGTTTTTT.

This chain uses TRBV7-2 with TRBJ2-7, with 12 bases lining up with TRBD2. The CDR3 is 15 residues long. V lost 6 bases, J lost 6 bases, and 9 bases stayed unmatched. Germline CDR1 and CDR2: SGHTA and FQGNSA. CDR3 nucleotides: TGTGCCAGCAGTCATGGACTAGCGGGACCATTCGAGCAGTACTTC. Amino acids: CASSHGLAGPFEQYF.

This chain's CDR3 is CASSLWDNIYEQYF. The CDR3 nucleotides are TGTGCCAGCAGTTTATGGGACAATATATACGAGCAGTACTTC. The chain couples TRBV27 to TRBJ2-7, with a tentative D call TRBD1 (6 bases). Trimming shortened V by 1 base and J by 4 bases, and 11 bases separated the two germline ends. CDR3 length: 14 amino acids. Germline CDR1 MNHEY, CDR2 SMNVEV (reference sequence).

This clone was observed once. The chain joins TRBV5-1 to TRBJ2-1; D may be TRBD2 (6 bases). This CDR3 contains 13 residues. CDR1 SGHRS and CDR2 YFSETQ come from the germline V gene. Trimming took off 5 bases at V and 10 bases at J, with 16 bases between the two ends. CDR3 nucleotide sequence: TGCGCCAGCAGGGGTGGAGGGCTTTGGGAGCAGTTCTTC. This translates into CASRGGGLWEQFF.

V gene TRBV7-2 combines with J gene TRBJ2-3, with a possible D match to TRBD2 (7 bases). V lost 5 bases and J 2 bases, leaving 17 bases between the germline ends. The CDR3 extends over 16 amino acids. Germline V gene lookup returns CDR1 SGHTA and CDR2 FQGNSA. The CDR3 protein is CASSAWGGGITDTQYF. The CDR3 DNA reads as TGTGCCAGCAGCGCCTGGGGCGGGGGCATCACAGATACGCAGTATTTT.

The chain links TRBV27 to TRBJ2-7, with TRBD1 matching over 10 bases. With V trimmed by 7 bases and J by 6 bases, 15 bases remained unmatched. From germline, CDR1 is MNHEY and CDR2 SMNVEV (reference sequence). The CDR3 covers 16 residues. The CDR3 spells CASKGLGQGSWSEQYF. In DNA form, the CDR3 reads TGTGCCAGCAAGGGGTTGGGACAGGGGTCGTGGAGCGAGCAGTACTTC.

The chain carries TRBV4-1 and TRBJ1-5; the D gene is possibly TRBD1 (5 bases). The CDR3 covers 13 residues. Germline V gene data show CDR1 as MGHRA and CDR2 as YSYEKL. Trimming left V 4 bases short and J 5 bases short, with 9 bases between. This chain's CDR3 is CASSLTGDQPQHF. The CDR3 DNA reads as TGCGCCAGCAGCCTCACAGGCGATCAGCCCCAGCATTTT.

The CDR3 DNA sequence: TGTGCCAGCAGCGGTGTGGGGACAGGGTTTTATATGAACACTGAAGCTTTCTTT. Translating it yields CASSGVGTGFYMNTEAFF. J is TRBJ1-1 and V is TRBV7-9; 9 bases map to TRBD1. Trimming cost V 5 bases and J 0 bases; bases outside gene matches: 13. The CDR3 consists of 18 residues. The V gene's germline CDR1 is SEHNR and CDR2 FQNEAQ (reference sequence).

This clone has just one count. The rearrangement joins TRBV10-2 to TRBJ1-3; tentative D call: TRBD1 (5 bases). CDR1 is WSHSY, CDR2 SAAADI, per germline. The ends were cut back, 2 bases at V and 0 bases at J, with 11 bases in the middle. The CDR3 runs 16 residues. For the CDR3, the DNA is TGCGCCAGCAGTGAGCATGCCAGGGCCTCTGGAAACACCATATATTTT. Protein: CASSEHARASGNTIYF.

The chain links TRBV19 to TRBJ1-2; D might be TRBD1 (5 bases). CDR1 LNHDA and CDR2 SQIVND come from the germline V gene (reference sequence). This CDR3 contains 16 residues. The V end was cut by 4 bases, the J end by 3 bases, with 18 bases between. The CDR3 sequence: CASSTSSGFSYYGYTF. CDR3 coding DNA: TGTGCCAGTAGTACCTCGTCAGGGTTTAGTTACTATGGCTACACCTTC. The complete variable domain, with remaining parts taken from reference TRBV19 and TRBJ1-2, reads DGGITQSPKYLFRKEGQNVTLSCEQNLNHDAMYWYRQDPGQGLRLIYYSQIVNDFQKGDIAEGYSVSREKKESFPLTVTSAQKNPTAFYLCASSTSSGFSYYGYTFGSGTRLTVV.

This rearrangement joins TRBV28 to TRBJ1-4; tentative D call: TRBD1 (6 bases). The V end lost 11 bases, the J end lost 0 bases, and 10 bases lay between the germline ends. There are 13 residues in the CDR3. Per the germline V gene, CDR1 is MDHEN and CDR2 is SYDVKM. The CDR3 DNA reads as TGTGCCTCACAGGGTTCAACTAATGAAAAACTGTTTTTT. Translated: CASQGSTNEKLFF.

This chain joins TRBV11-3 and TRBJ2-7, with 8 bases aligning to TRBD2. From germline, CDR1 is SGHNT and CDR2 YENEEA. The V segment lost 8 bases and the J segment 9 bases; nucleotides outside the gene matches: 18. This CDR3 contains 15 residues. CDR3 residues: CASRGIAGPDAGQYF. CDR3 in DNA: TGTGCCAGCCGTGGTATAGCGGGACCGGACGCGGGGCAGTACTTC.

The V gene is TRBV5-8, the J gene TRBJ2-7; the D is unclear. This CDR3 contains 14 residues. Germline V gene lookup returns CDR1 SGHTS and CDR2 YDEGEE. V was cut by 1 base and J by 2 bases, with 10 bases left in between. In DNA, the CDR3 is TGTGCCAGCAGCTTGACGCACCTAACCTACGAGCAGTACTTC. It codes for CASSLTHLTYEQYF.

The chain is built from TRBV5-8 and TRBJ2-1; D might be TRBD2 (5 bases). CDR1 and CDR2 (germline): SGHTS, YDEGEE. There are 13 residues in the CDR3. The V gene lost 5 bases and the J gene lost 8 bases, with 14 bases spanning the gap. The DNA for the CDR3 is TGTGCCAGCAGTGTCCGGGTCGGGGATGAGCAGTTCTTC. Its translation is CASSVRVGDEQFF.

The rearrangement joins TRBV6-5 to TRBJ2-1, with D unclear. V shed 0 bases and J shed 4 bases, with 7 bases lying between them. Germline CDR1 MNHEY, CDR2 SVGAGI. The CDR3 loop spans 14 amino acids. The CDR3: CASSYSILYNEQFF. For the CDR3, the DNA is TGTGCCAGCAGTTACTCGATCCTATACAATGAGCAGTTCTTC.